These 13 T cell receptor beta chains were all obtained from the same sample, sequenced in a study of beta chain features in type 1 diabetes. Expressed TCRB transcripts were sequenced because the entire RNA isolate underwent reverse transcription. This table comes from immunoSEQ multiplex PCR, and its TCRdb copy is limited to in-frame clones, with some not included. The sample has a few hundred thousand clones; approximately 16% are singletons. Sequenced sample: naive CD4+ T cells from blood. These receptors were obtained from a woman aged 18-30 years in good health.

The chain combines TRBV2 with TRBJ1-2; 7 bases match TRBD1. Germline V CDR1 and CDR2: SNHLY, FYNNEI. Losses at the gene ends were 6 bases for V and 6 bases for J; bases not matched to a gene: 13. The CDR3 totals 15 residues. DNA for the CDR3: TGTGCCAGCAGGACGACAGGGACCTTCTACGATGGCTACACCTTC. It translates to CASRTTGTFYDGYTF.

A few counts support this clone. CDR3 DNA sequence: TGTGCCTGGGCGAGGGAGTCAGATACGCAGTATTTT. It translates to CAWARESDTQYF. The chain carries TRBV30 and TRBJ2-3, with D possibly TRBD2 on 5 matching bases. Between the trimmed V and J ends, which lost 5 bases and 4 bases, there was a span of 10 bases. There are 12 residues in the CDR3. Germline V gene data show CDR1 as GTSNPN and CDR2 as SVGIG (reference sequence). Variable domain in full (rest from reference TRBV30 and TRBJ2-3): SQTIHQWPATLVQPVGSPLSLECTVEGTSNPNLYWYRQAAGRGLQLLFYSVGIGQISSEVPQNLSASRPQDRQFILSSKKLLLSDSGFYLCAWARESDTQYFGPGTRLTVL.

This clone was seen only a few times. This chain connects TRBV9 to TRBJ2-7, with 7 nucleotides matching TRBD2. V gave up 0 bases and J gave up 0 bases; unmatched junction bases: 6. CDR1 is SGDLS and CDR2 is YYNGEE in the germline V gene. This CDR3 region has 16 residues. The DNA for the CDR3 is TGTGCCAGCAGCGTAGGCGGCGGGAGTCTCTCCTACGAGCAGTACTTC. Amino acid sequence: CASSVGGGSLSYEQYF.

This chain joins TRBV9 and TRBJ2-1; 8 bases fit TRBD1. The CDR3 is 17 amino acids. J lost 3 bases, V lost 3 bases, and 11 bases had no gene match. From germline, CDR1 is SGDLS and CDR2 YYNGEE. The CDR3 sequence is CASSARGSRGRYNEQFF. CDR3 sequence (DNA): TGTGCCAGCAGCGCCCGAGGGTCCAGGGGGCGCTACAATGAGCAGTTCTTC.

The chain joins TRBV7-9 to TRBJ2-4; perhaps TRBD2 as D (6 bases). CDR1 is SEHNR, CDR2 FQNEAQ, per germline (reference sequence). Trimming removed 4 bases at V and 3 bases at J, with 10 bases between. This CDR3 is 14 amino acids long. The CDR3 is CASSSGSGKNIQYF. In DNA form, the CDR3 reads TGTGCCAGCAGCTCCGGGAGTGGCAAAAACATTCAGTACTTC.

The V call is TRBV5-1, the J call TRBJ2-7, with 9 bases identical to TRBD2. The length of the CDR3 is 15 residues. CDR1 and CDR2 (germline): SGHRS, YFSETQ. The V gene end was trimmed by 0 bases and the J gene end by 2 bases; junction bases not matched to a gene: 3. The CDR3 protein is CASSLAAGGAYEQYF. The CDR3 DNA sequence: TGCGCCAGCAGCTTGGCCGCGGGAGGGGCCTACGAGCAGTACTTC.

This clone was detected only a few times. The rearrangement uses TRBV28 and TRBJ1-1, with TRBD1 matching 7 bases. Trimming removed 4 bases from V and 5 bases from J; junction bases left unmatched: 7. Germline-derived CDR1 and CDR2 are MDHEN and SYDVKM. The CDR3 covers 14 residues. The CDR3 here is CASSSPGQSTEAFF. In DNA form, the CDR3 reads TGTGCCAGCAGTTCCCCGGGACAGTCAACTGAAGCTTTCTTT.

The chain has TRBV30 and TRBJ1-1, with TRBD1 as a possible D gene (6 bases). The germline V gene encodes CDR1 GTSNPN and CDR2 SVGIG (reference sequence). The CDR3 spans 12 residues. Trimming pared 4 bases from V and 1 base from J, leaving 7 bases between. The CDR3 region has the DNA TGTGCCTGGACAGGGGCGAACACTGAAGCTTTCTTT. It encodes CAWTGANTEAFF.

In its sample, this clone was seen a few times. The chain recombines TRBV12-5 with TRBJ2-5, with a possible D match to TRBD2 (6 bases). Trimming removed 9 bases from V and 0 bases from J, with 8 bases in between. The CDR3 runs 12 residues. CDR1 and CDR2 from the germline V gene are LGHNT and FRNRAP. CDR3 protein: CASGTDQETQYF. The CDR3 nucleotides are TGTGCTAGCGGGACTGACCAAGAGACCCAGTACTTC. Full variable domain (outside the CDR3, taken from reference TRBV12-5 and TRBJ2-5): DARVTQTPRHKVTEMGQEVTMRCQPILGHNTVFWYRQTMMQGLELLAYFRNRAPLDDSGMPKDRFSAEMPDATLATLKIQPSEPRDSAVYFCASGTDQETQYFGPGTRLLVL.

The chain links TRBV30 to TRBJ2-7, with 11 bases matching TRBD2. Germline CDR1 reads GTSNPN; CDR2 reads SVGIG (reference sequence). V dropped 2 bases and J dropped 4; count of bases not matched to a gene: 7. This CDR3 region has 15 residues. CDR3 in amino acids: CAWSRWGTSGYEQYF. CDR3 nucleotide sequence: TGTGCCTGGAGTAGATGGGGGACTAGCGGTTACGAGCAGTACTTC.

The V gene is TRBV5-4, the J gene TRBJ1-1; D ambiguous. Germline CDR1 SGHNT, CDR2 YYREEE (reference sequence). The CDR3 extends over 13 amino acids. V was pared by 5 bases and J by 5 bases, with 13 bases between. DNA for the CDR3: TGTGCCAGCAGGGCCGGGTTCGGAACTGAAGCTTTCTTT. Its protein is CASRAGFGTEAFF. Together with reference TRBV5-4 and TRBJ1-1, the CDR3 gives the full variable domain: ETGVTQSPTHLIKTRGQQVTLRCSSQSGHNTVSWYQQALGQGPQFIFQYYREEENGRGNFPPRFSGLQFPNYSSELNVNALELDDSALYLCASRAGFGTEAFFGQGTRLTVV.

The chain carries TRBV5-6 and TRBJ1-2; TRBD1 might be the D (6 bases). The germline V gene encodes CDR1 SGHDT and CDR2 YYEEEE. Trimming left V 4 bases short and J 5 bases short, with 12 bases between. This CDR3 region has 13 residues. The DNA of the CDR3 is TGTGCCAGCAGCCTAAGGACAGAATATGGCTACACCTTC. Translated, it gives CASSLRTEYGYTF.

The sample holds a few counts of this clone. V usage is TRBV9 and J usage is TRBJ1-5; a weak D match, TRBD1 (5 bases). CDR1 and CDR2 from the germline V gene are SGDLS and YYNGEE. This CDR3 region has 15 residues. Trimming stripped 0 bases from V and 3 bases from J, with 10 bases between. The CDR3 DNA reads TGTGCCAGCAGCGTAGACGGGGGGATCAATCAGCCCCAGCATTTT. It is translated as CASSVDGGINQPQHF.